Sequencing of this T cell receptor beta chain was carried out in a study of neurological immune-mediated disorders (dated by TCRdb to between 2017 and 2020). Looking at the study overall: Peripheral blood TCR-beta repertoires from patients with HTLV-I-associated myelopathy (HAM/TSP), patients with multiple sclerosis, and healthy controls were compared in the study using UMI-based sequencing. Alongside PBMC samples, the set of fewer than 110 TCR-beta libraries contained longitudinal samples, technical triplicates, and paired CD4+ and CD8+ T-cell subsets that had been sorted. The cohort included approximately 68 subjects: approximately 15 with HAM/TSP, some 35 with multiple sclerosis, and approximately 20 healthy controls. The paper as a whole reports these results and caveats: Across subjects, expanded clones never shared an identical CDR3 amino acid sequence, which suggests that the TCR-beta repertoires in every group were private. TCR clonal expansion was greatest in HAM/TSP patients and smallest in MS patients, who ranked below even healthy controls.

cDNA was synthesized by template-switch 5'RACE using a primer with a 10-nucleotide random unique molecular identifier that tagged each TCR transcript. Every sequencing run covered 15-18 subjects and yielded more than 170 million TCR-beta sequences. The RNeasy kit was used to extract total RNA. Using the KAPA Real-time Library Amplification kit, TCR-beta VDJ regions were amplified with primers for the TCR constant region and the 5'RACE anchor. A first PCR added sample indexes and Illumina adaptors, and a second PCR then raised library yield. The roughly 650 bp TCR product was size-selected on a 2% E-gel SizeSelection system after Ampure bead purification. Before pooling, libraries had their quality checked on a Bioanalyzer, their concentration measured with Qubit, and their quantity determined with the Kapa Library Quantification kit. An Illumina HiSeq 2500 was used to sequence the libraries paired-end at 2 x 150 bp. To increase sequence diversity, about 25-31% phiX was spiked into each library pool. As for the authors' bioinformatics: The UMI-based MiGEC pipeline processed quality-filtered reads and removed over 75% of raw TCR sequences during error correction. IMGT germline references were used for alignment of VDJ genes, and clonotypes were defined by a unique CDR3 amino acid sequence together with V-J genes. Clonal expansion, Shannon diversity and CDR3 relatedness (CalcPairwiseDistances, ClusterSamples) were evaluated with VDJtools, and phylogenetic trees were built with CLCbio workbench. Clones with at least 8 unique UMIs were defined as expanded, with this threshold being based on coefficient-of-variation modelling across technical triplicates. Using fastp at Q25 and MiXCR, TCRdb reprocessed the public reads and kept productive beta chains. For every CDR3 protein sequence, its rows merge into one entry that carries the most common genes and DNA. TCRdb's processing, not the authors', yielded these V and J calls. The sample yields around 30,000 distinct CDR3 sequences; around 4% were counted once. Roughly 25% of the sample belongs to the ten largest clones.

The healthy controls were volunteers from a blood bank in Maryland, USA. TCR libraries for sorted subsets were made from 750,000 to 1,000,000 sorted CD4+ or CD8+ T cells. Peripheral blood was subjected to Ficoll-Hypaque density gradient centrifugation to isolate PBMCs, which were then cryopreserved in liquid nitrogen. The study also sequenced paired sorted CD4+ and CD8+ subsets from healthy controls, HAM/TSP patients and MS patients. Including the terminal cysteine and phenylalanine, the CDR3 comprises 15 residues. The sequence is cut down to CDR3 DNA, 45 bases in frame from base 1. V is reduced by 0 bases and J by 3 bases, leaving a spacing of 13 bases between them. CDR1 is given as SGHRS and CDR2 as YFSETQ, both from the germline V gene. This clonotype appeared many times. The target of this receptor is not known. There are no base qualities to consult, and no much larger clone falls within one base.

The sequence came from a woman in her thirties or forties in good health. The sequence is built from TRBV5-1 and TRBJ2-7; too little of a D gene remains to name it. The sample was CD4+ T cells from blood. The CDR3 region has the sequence CASSLASDTNYEQYF. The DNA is TGCGCCAGCAGCTTGGCCAGTGACACAAACTACGAGCAGTACTTC.